Below, 4 T cell receptor beta chains from the same sample are listed, as sequenced in a study of technical replicates of blood from a few donors. TCRdb's copy holds only in-frame clones and misses some; the assay was immunoSEQ multiplex PCR. This table holds about 69,000 clones, about 90% found once. The sequenced sample consisted of PBMCs. The receptors originated from a human donor in good health. Some clones in this sample may be carry-over from other donors' samples.

The gene calls are TRBV7-3 and TRBJ2-5; TRBD1 agrees at 8 bases. V lost 2 bases, J lost 4 bases, and 12 bases stayed unmatched. In germline, CDR1 is SGHTA, CDR2 FQGTGA. This CDR3 has 17 amino acids. The CDR3 loop reads CASSLLPGQGAGETQYF. Here the CDR3 DNA reads TGTGCCAGCAGCTTATTGCCGGGGCAGGGGGCTGGAGAGACCCAGTACTTC.

The chain couples TRBV5-3 to TRBJ2-7; D may be TRBD1 (6 bases). TRBV5-3 counts as an open reading frame of uncertain function. V was clipped by 5 bases and J by 2 bases, with 11 bases between them. The CDR3 totals 13 residues. The CDR3, as DNA: TGTGCCAGAAGACCCCGGACAGCCTACGAGCAGTACTTC. It codes for CARRPRTAYEQYF.

V is TRBV2 and J is TRBJ2-5; 13 bases agree with TRBD2. From germline, CDR1 is SNHLY and CDR2 FYNNEI. The CDR3 has 15 amino acids. V shed 6 bases and J 5 bases; nucleotides not matched to a gene: 6. The CDR3 spells CASSPGLAGRETQYF. CDR3 nucleotides: TGTGCCAGCAGCCCGGGACTAGCGGGACGGGAGACCCAGTACTTC.

This chain uses TRBV19 with TRBJ2-7; 8 bases fit TRBD1. The CDR3 runs 14 residues. From germline, CDR1 is LNHDA and CDR2 SQIVND (reference sequence). After removal of 5 bases from V and 3 bases from J, the junction contained 6 bases not matched to a gene. CDR3 sequence: CASSVGTGGYEQYF. The CDR3 DNA sequence: TGTGCCAGTAGTGTTGGGACAGGAGGCTACGAGCAGTACTTC. The full variable domain, rest sourced from reference TRBV19 and TRBJ2-7, is DGGITQSPKYLFRKEGQNVTLSCEQNLNHDAMYWYRQDPGQGLRLIYYSQIVNDFQKGDIAEGYSVSREKKESFPLTVTSAQKNPTAFYLCASSVGTGGYEQYFGPGTRLTVT.